Each of the 32 T cell receptor beta chains below was sequenced from the same sample in a study of blood T cell repertoires in COVID-19. The assay was immunoSEQ multiplex PCR, and TCRdb's table has in-frame clones only and misses some. This table holds around 150,000 clones, under 90% found once. The sample was PBMCs or T cells enriched from blood (not recorded which). These receptors originate from a man over 45 who had recovered from COVID-19.

This rearrangement joins TRBV7-2 to TRBJ1-1; 7 bases line up with TRBD1. The CDR3 loop spans 14 amino acids. Germline V CDR1 and CDR2: SGHTA, FQGNSA. The junction had 3 bases not matched to a gene; V was cut back by 5 bases and J by 0 bases. Here the CDR3 DNA reads TGTGCCAGCAGCCGGGACAGCTTGAACACTGAAGCTTTCTTT. Translation gives CASSRDSLNTEAFF.

The V call is TRBV3-1 (or the pseudogene TRBV3-2), the J call TRBJ2-3; 7 bases are shared with TRBD2. The CDR3 covers 18 residues. Trimming took 0 bases from V and 0 from J; bases not matched to a gene: 9. Germline V lookup: CDR1 LGHDT, CDR2 YNNKEL (reference sequence). DNA of the CDR3: TGTGCCAGCAGCCAAGATGGACTAGATAAGATTAGCACAGATACGCAGTATTTT. Residues: CASSQDGLDKISTDTQYF.

The rearrangement uses TRBV19 and TRBJ1-1, with D hard to call. The CDR3 consists of 13 residues. Trimming pared 2 bases from V and 10 bases from J, leaving 14 bases between. Germline CDR1 LNHDA, CDR2 SQIVND (reference sequence). The CDR3 sequence: CASSIMAGERAFF. CDR3 in DNA: TGTGCCAGTAGTATAATGGCCGGAGAAAGAGCTTTCTTT.

The chain employs TRBV15 and TRBJ1-2; 7 positions match TRBD1. Germline loops: CDR1 LNHNV, CDR2 YYDKDF (reference sequence). The V and J ends lost 4 bases and 4 bases, in that order; junction bases with no gene match: 9. The CDR3 loop spans 15 amino acids. In DNA form, the CDR3 reads TGTGCCACCAGCAAAGACGGGACAGTCTTCTATGGCTACACCTTC. Translated, it gives CATSKDGTVFYGYTF.

The chain joins TRBV27 to TRBJ2-7, with D possibly matching TRBD2 (6 bases). The CDR3 covers 14 residues. Per the germline V gene, CDR1 is MNHEY and CDR2 is SMNVEV (reference sequence). Trimming left V 5 bases short and J 6 bases short, with 17 bases between. As DNA, the CDR3 is TGTGCCAGCAGTCCCCGTTGGGGGGTGGGCGAGCAGTACTTC. Encoded protein: CASSPRWGVGEQYF.

This clone has a handful of counts. The rearrangement joins TRBV5-1 to TRBJ1-3, with TRBD1 identical over 7 bases. This CDR3 is 16 amino acids long. The ends lost 3 bases at V and 4 bases at J; junction bases unmatched: 10. CDR1 is SGHRS, CDR2 YFSETQ, per germline. The chain's CDR3 is CASSSGSGGIGNTIYF. The CDR3 coding sequence is TGCGCCAGCAGCTCGGGATCAGGGGGTATCGGAAACACCATATATTTT.

The V call is TRBV18, the J call TRBJ2-3; TRBD2 matches at 10 bases. Per germline, CDR1 KGHSH and CDR2 LQKENI. The V and J ends lost 0 bases and 2 bases, in that order; junction bases with no gene match: 5. The CDR3 loop spans 17 amino acids. Here the CDR3 reads CASSPPVLAGPTDTQYF. The CDR3 nucleotides are TGTGCCAGCTCACCACCGGTACTAGCGGGGCCCACAGATACGCAGTATTTT. Full variable domain (missing parts from reference TRBV18 and TRBJ2-3): NAGVMQNPRHLVRRRGQEARLRCSPMKGHSHVYWYRQLPEEGLKFMVYLQKENIIDESGMPKERFSAEFPKEGPSILRIQQVVRGDSAAYFCASSPPVLAGPTDTQYFGPGTRLTVL.

This sequence joins TRBV12-3 or TRBV12-4 and TRBJ1-2; possible D gene TRBD1, 5 bases. V was shortened by 5 bases and J by 4 bases, with 11 bases between the two germline ends. This CDR3 region has 13 residues. CDR3 sequence reads: CASSPTEFYGYTF. CDR3 DNA sequence: TGTGCCAGCAGTCCGACAGAATTCTATGGCTACACCTTC.

The gene calls are TRBV6-6 and TRBJ1-5, with 7 positions matching TRBD1. Losses at the gene ends were 2 bases for V and 3 bases for J; bases not matched to a gene: 4. The CDR3 is made up of 15 amino acids. Germline V gives CDR1 MNHNY, CDR2 SVGAGI (reference sequence). The CDR3, as DNA: TGTGCCAGCAGTTACGACAGGGTGGACAATCAGCCCCAGCATTTT. It codes for CASSYDRVDNQPQHF.

In this sample, this clone turned up a few times. The chain recombines TRBV24-1 with TRBJ2-2; 9 positions agree with TRBD1. This CDR3 spans 14 amino acids. CDR1 KGHDR and CDR2 SFDVKD come from the germline V gene. The V and J ends lost 7 bases and 1 base, in that order; junction bases with no gene match: 0. The CDR3 sequence: CATRDRGNTGELFF. CDR3 DNA: TGTGCCACCAGGGACAGGGGGAACACCGGGGAGCTGTTTTTT.

This CDR3 is CASSQEVSGGGNSYEQYF. In nucleotides, the CDR3 is TGCGCCAGCAGCCAAGAAGTCAGCGGGGGGGGAAACTCCTACGAGCAGTACTTC. The chain uses TRBV4-1 and TRBJ2-7; 10 bases are a match to TRBD2. The CDR3 runs to 18 residues. CDR1 is MGHRA and CDR2 is YSYEKL in the germline V gene. Trimming cost V 0 bases and J 0 bases; bases outside gene matches: 8.

CDR3 loop: CASSPRDSFYNEQFF. The CDR3 DNA reads TGTGCCAGCAGCCCCCGGGACAGCTTCTACAATGAGCAGTTCTTC. The chain couples TRBV9 to TRBJ2-1; 7 bases are shared with TRBD1. With 4 bases clipped from V and 3 bases from J, the junction kept 7 bases outside the gene matches. The CDR3 is made up of 15 amino acids. Germline CDR1 and CDR2: SGDLS and YYNGEE. Filled out from reference TRBV9 and TRBJ2-1, the complete variable domain reads DSGVTQTPKHLITATGQRVTLRCSPRSGDLSVYWYQQSLDQGLQFLIQYYNGEERAKGNILERFSAQQFPDLHSELNLSSLELGDSALYFCASSPRDSFYNEQFFGPGTRLTVL.

This clone was recorded once. V usage is TRBV15 and J usage is TRBJ2-7; 10 positions agree with TRBD1. The V gene end was trimmed by 3 bases and the J gene end by 5 bases; junction bases not matched to a gene: 4. CDR1 and CDR2 (germline): LNHNV, YYDKDF (reference sequence). The CDR3 runs 14 residues. CDR3 DNA: TGTGCCACCAGCAGCTGGACAGGGGGGAACGAGCAGTACTTC. This gives the protein CATSSWTGGNEQYF.

This sequence joins TRBV7-8 and TRBJ1-3; TRBD1 aligns across 7 bases. V shed 5 bases and J 2 bases; nucleotides not matched to a gene: 9. The CDR3 spans 16 residues. Germline assignment: CDR1 SGHVS and CDR2 FQNEAQ. The CDR3 here is CASSPKQGSPGNTIYF. The CDR3 DNA follows: TGTGCCAGCAGCCCAAAACAGGGGTCTCCTGGAAACACCATATATTTT.

This chain uses TRBV27 with TRBJ1-2, with a weak D call TRBD1 (6 bases). The ends were cut back, 4 bases at V and 4 bases at J, with 22 bases in the middle. CDR3 length: 17 amino acids. Germline values: CDR1 MNHEY, CDR2 SMNVEV (reference sequence). The CDR3 sequence is CASSSNPGGGQFYGYTF. Here the CDR3 DNA reads TGTGCCAGCAGTTCGAATCCTGGGGGCGGCCAATTCTATGGCTACACCTTC.

V and J are TRBV6-4 and TRBJ1-1; 8 nucleotides align to TRBD1. This CDR3 has 13 residues. With 0 bases clipped from V and 9 bases from J, the junction kept 3 bases outside the gene matches. Germline V CDR1 and CDR2: MRHNA, SNTAGT. DNA for the CDR3: TGTGCCAGCAGTGACTCGGGCAGGGGGCAAGCTTTCTTT. Protein product: CASSDSGRGQAFF.

The rearrangement joins TRBV2 to TRBJ2-1, with 12 bases identical to TRBD1. Germline V gene data show CDR1 as SNHLY and CDR2 as FYNNEI. The CDR3 length is 18 residues. The V and J ends lost 2 bases and 8 bases, in that order; junction bases with no gene match: 13. Here the CDR3 DNA reads TGTGCCAGCAGTGAAAAAACATACGGCGGGACAGGGGGCGATGAGCAGTTCTTC. Its translation is CASSEKTYGGTGGDEQFF.

CDR3 sequence (DNA): TGTGCCACCAGCAGAGATCGGACAGGTAGTGAAAAACTGTTTTTT. Protein sequence: CATSRDRTGSEKLFF. The chain carries TRBV15 and TRBJ1-4, with 7 bases that match TRBD1. Germline V gene sequence: CDR1 LNHNV, CDR2 YYDKDF (reference sequence). V shed 0 bases and J 7 bases; nucleotides not matched to a gene: 5. The CDR3 has 15 residues.

The chain combines TRBV7-6 with TRBJ2-3; 8 bases are shared with TRBD1. Germline CDR1 SGHVS, CDR2 FNYEAQ. The CDR3 has 13 amino acids. With V trimmed by 1 base and J by 7 bases, 1 base remained unmatched. Here the CDR3 reads CASSLGTGNTQYF. CDR3 nucleotide sequence: TGTGCCAGCAGCTTAGGGACAGGGAATACGCAGTATTTT.

This clone has just a few counts. V is TRBV24-1 and J is TRBJ1-3; 7 positions agree with TRBD1. V was clipped by 5 bases and J by 8 bases; unmatched bases: 14. This CDR3 has 16 residues. In germline, CDR1 is KGHDR, CDR2 SFDVKD. The CDR3 DNA follows: TGTGCCACCAGTGCGGGTGGACAGGAAGGCCGGGACACCATATATTTT. Encoded protein: CATSAGGQEGRDTIYF.

In DNA, the CDR3 is TGTGCCAGCAGCTCTCCTCCCGGGACAGGGCTTAATTCACCCCTCCACTTT. Translating it yields CASSSPPGTGLNSPLHF. The chain carries TRBV7-9 and TRBJ1-6; 9 bases match TRBD1. CDR3 length equals 17 residues. V was pared by 4 bases and J by 6 bases, with 10 bases of the junction left unmatched. Germline lookup yields CDR1 SEHNR and CDR2 FQNEAQ (reference sequence).

V is TRBV6-5 and J is TRBJ1-1; 10 bases match TRBD1. J lost 12 bases, V lost 4 bases, and 8 bases had no gene match. There are 13 residues in the CDR3. Germline CDR1 is MNHEY and CDR2 is SVGAGI. DNA of the CDR3: TGTGCCAGCAGTTCCGCGGACAGGGGGAGACCTTTCTTT. Protein sequence: CASSSADRGRPFF.

V usage is TRBV5-8 and J usage is TRBJ1-5; D gene unclear. CDR1 and CDR2 from the germline V gene are SGHTS and YDEGEE. V dropped 2 bases and J dropped 7 bases, with 7 bases sitting between them. This CDR3 spans 12 amino acids. CDR3 sequence: CASSFSLQPQHF. CDR3 coding DNA: TGTGCCAGCAGCTTTTCCCTACAGCCCCAGCATTTT.

The chain uses TRBV6-5 and TRBJ1-1; 10 bases agree with TRBD1. Germline CDR1 is MNHEY and CDR2 is SVGAGI. This CDR3 has 15 residues. With V trimmed by 7 bases and J by 4 bases, 9 bases remained unmatched. Here the CDR3 reads CASTRSTGGPTEAFF. CDR3 in DNA: TGTGCCAGCACCCGATCGACAGGGGGCCCCACTGAAGCTTTCTTT.

This clone was counted once. The chain joins TRBV19 to TRBJ1-5; D remains ambiguous. CDR1 is LNHDA and CDR2 is SQIVND in the germline V gene (reference sequence). Trimming removed 7 bases at V and 2 bases at J, with 12 bases between. CDR3 length: 14 amino acids. The CDR3 DNA sequence: TGTGCCAGTAACGATCGTCGAGGCAATCAGCCCCAGCATTTT. Its translation: CASNDRRGNQPQHF.

In this sample, this clone turned up a few times. The same CDR3 is also encoded by other DNA sequences in this sample. The chain is built from TRBV4-2 and TRBJ2-5; 11 bases line up with TRBD2. The CDR3 extends over 16 amino acids. Germline V lookup: CDR1 LGHNA, CDR2 YNFKEQ. Trimming at V came to 1 base and at J to 2 bases, leaving 3 bases not matched to a gene. The CDR3 coding sequence is TGTGCCAGCAGCCAAGGGCTAGCGGGGGGACAAGAGACCCAGTACTTC. Translation gives CASSQGLAGGQETQYF.

This chain links TRBV2 with TRBJ1-2, with a possible D match to TRBD1 (5 bases). The CDR3 has 14 amino acids. CDR1 and CDR2 (germline): SNHLY, FYNNEI. V was clipped by 0 bases and J by 7 bases, with 12 bases between them. CDR3 nucleotides: TGTGCCAGCAGTGAAGCGACCCCGGGGGGTGGCTACACCTTC. Translating gives CASSEATPGGGYTF.

The J gene is TRBJ1-3, the V gene TRBV20-1, with D unresolved. Trimming stripped 3 bases from V and 10 bases from J, with 10 bases between. This CDR3 spans 11 amino acids. Germline CDR1 and CDR2: DFQATT and SNEGSKA (reference sequence). CDR3 coding DNA: TGCAGTGCTAGTTATGGGAGAACCATATATTTT. Its protein product is CSASYGRTIYF.

This chain joins TRBV5-1 and TRBJ1-1, with 7 bases fitting TRBD1. The CDR3 has 14 amino acids. CDR1 is SGHRS and CDR2 is YFSETQ in the germline V gene. J gave up 3 bases and V 4 bases, and 6 bases lay outside the gene matches. For the CDR3, the DNA is TGCGCCAGCAGCATCGACAGGGTGGACACTGAAGCTTTCTTT. Its protein product is CASSIDRVDTEAFF. The whole variable domain, remainder taken from reference TRBV5-1 and TRBJ1-1, is KAGVTQTPRYLIKTRGQQVTLSCSPISGHRSVSWYQQTPGQGLQFLFEYFSETQRNKGNFPGRFSGRQFSNSRSEMNVSTLELGDSALYLCASSIDRVDTEAFFGQGTRLTVV.

The genes are TRBV19 and TRBJ1-2; D might be TRBD1 (5 bases). The V end lost 4 bases, the J end lost 10 bases, and 16 bases lay between the germline ends. This CDR3 contains 13 residues. Germline values: CDR1 LNHDA, CDR2 SQIVND (reference sequence). Written as DNA, the CDR3 is TGTGCCAGTAGTACCCACCTGACAGAAGCCTACACCTTC. It specifies CASSTHLTEAYTF.

In this sample, this clone turned up once. The V call is TRBV7-2, the J call TRBJ2-6; D possibly corresponds to TRBD2 (6 bases). Trimming cost V 3 bases and J 4 bases, with 10 bases left between them. The CDR3 runs to 15 residues. Germline V gene lookup returns CDR1 SGHTA and CDR2 FQGNSA. The CDR3 coding sequence is TGTGCCAGCAGCTTGGAGGGAACAGGGGCCAACGTCCTGACTTTC. Its protein product is CASSLEGTGANVLTF.

V and J are TRBV10-3 and TRBJ2-5, with TRBD1 as a possible D gene (5 bases). Germline values: CDR1 ENHRY, CDR2 SYGVKD. The CDR3 extends over 13 amino acids. Trimming removed 0 bases from V and 5 bases from J, with 7 bases in between. CDR3 sequence (DNA): TGTGCCATCAGTGAGTCGAAGGGGGAGACCCAGTACTTC. It yields the protein CAISESKGETQYF.